In this sample, the clone carrying this T cell receptor (beta chain) turned up many times. Its antigen is unidentified. Researchers amplified the TCR beta CDR3 regions from RNA transcripts. First-round RT-PCR targeting the TCR CDR3 was performed with the HTBI primer set. TCRdb ran MiXCR on the multiplex PCR reads and lists one entry per CDR3 protein. In the table there are a few hundred thousand distinct CDR3 sequences, 15% to 20% of which are singletons. This entry belongs to a study of T cells in Graves' hyperthyroidism and ophthalmopathy. Whole-study findings and limits: Most thyroid clonotypes with frequency above 0.001 were detected in blood.

This clonotype was obtained from a middle-aged woman with Graves' ophthalmopathy. The sequencing input was blood.

The CDR3 DNA sequence: TGTGCCAGCAGTCGCGACAGTGCTAATTCACCCCTCCACTTT. Its translation is CASSRDSANSPLHF. The chain uses TRBV25-1 and TRBJ1-6; a possible D gene is TRBD1 (5 bases). Germline assignment: CDR1 MGHDK and CDR2 SYGVNS. This CDR3 is built from 14 residues. Trimming cost V 5 bases and J 6 bases, with 11 bases left between them.